Below, 22 T cell receptor beta chains from the same sample are listed, as sequenced in a study of blood T cell repertoires in COVID-19. Sequencing used immunoSEQ multiplex PCR; TCRdb keeps in-frame clones, though not all of them. The sample has 100,000 to 150,000 clones; around 81% are singletons. The sequenced sample was peripheral blood. The origin of the receptors is a woman aged 45-65 years with acute or convalescent COVID-19.

This clone has only a few counts. This chain joins TRBV6-5 and TRBJ1-1; unclear D gene. The CDR3 is made up of 10 amino acids. With 7 bases removed from V and 11 bases from J, the gap between germline ends came to 11 bases. CDR1 MNHEY and CDR2 SVGAGI come from the germline V gene. The CDR3 bases are TGTGCCAGCACCGATAGGAGGGCTTTCTTT. Its protein product is CASTDRRAFF.

About this clone itself: This specimen includes other DNA sequences encoding the same CDR3. The rearrangement uses TRBV11-3 and TRBJ2-6; D is undetermined. Trimming stripped 5 bases from V and 4 bases from J, with 15 bases between. Germline CDR1 is SGHNT and CDR2 is YENEEA. The CDR3 consists of 16 residues. The CDR3 coding sequence is TGTGCCAGCAGCCCATCACCCAGTTCCGGGGCCAACGTCCTGACTTTC. Protein product: CASSPSPSSGANVLTF.

This clone has a single count. V is TRBV2 and J is TRBJ2-7; a weak D match, TRBD2 (6 bases). V was trimmed by 8 bases and J by 0 bases, leaving 17 bases between them. The CDR3 extends over 15 amino acids. Germline assignment: CDR1 SNHLY and CDR2 FYNNEI. The DNA of the CDR3 is TGTGCCAGCTCGGGAGCTGACACGAGCTCCTACGAGCAGTACTTC. Translated: CASSGADTSSYEQYF.

The chain combines TRBV9 with TRBJ2-7, with D perhaps TRBD2 (5 bases). The V gene's germline CDR1 is SGDLS and CDR2 YYNGEE. The CDR3 covers 15 residues. V shed 0 bases and J shed 6 bases, with 16 bases lying between them. CDR3 amino acids: CASSVGGRIAGEQYF. Here the CDR3 DNA reads TGTGCCAGCAGCGTAGGCGGCCGGATCGCGGGCGAGCAGTACTTC.

This clone has only a few counts. The chain employs TRBV2 and TRBJ2-3, with 13 bases identical to TRBD2. This CDR3 spans 14 amino acids. Germline V gene data show CDR1 as SNHLY and CDR2 as FYNNEI. Losses at the gene ends were 7 bases for V and 6 bases for J; bases not matched to a gene: 4. This CDR3 reads CASTGLAGADTQYF. CDR3 coding DNA: TGTGCCAGCACCGGACTAGCGGGGGCTGATACGCAGTATTTT. The whole variable domain, filled in from reference TRBV2 and TRBJ2-3, reads EPEVTQTPSHQVTQMGQEVILRCVPISNHLYFYWYRQILGQKVEFLVSFYNNEISEKSEIFDDQFSVERPDGSNFTLKIRSTKLEDSAMYFCASTGLAGADTQYFGPGTRLTVL.

This clone was counted between two and nine times. V and J are TRBV20-1 and TRBJ2-2; D unclear. Trimming stripped 5 bases from V and 8 bases from J, with 9 bases between. The CDR3 covers 11 residues. Germline V gene data show CDR1 as DFQATT and CDR2 as SNEGSKA (reference sequence). CDR3 region: CSAHYTGELFF. In DNA, the CDR3 is TGCAGTGCTCACTATACTGGGGAGCTGTTTTTT.

This clone was observed a few times. The CDR3 loop is CASSLAYGTGTHEQYF. DNA of the CDR3: TGTGCCAGCAGCTTAGCGTATGGGACAGGGACCCACGAGCAGTACTTC. The J gene is TRBJ2-7, the V gene TRBV7-6; 9 nucleotides align to TRBD1. V shed 0 bases and J 5 bases; nucleotides not matched to a gene: 8. Germline V CDR1 and CDR2: SGHVS, FNYEAQ. The CDR3 is 16 residues long. Using reference TRBV7-6 and TRBJ2-7 for the parts outside the CDR3, the full variable domain is GAGVSQSPRYKVTKRGQDVALRCDPISGHVSLYWYRQALGQGPEFLTYFNYEAQQDKSGLPNDRFSAERPEGSISTLTIQRTEQRDSAMYRCASSLAYGTGTHEQYFGPGTRLTVT.

For the CDR3, the DNA is TGCGCCAGCAGTGAGCAGGGGGCGGTCGGGGAGCTGTTTTTT. Protein sequence: CASSEQGAVGELFF. The chain carries TRBV10-1 and TRBJ2-2, with 8 bases identical to TRBD1. This CDR3 spans 14 amino acids. Germline V gene data show CDR1 as WNHNN and CDR2 as SYGVQD (reference sequence). The V and J ends lost 2 bases and 7 bases, in that order; junction bases with no gene match: 3.

This clone showed up just a few times. One junction end disagrees with the germline gene, perhaps due to a read error. The V gene is TRBV5-1, the J gene TRBJ2-7, with a possible D match to TRBD2 (5 bases). The CDR3 has 13 amino acids. Per the germline V gene, CDR1 is SGHRS and CDR2 is YFSETQ. The DNA of the CDR3 is TGCGCCAGCAGCTATAGGGAGTCCTCCGAGCAGTACTTC. Translating gives CASSYRESSEQYF.

This rearrangement joins TRBV30 to TRBJ1-6; possible D gene TRBD1, 6 bases. There are 15 residues in the CDR3. V was pared by 4 bases and J by 9 bases, with 19 bases between. CDR1 GTSNPN and CDR2 SVGIG come from the germline V gene (reference sequence). This chain's CDR3 is CAWTGGGLVLSPLHF. As DNA, the CDR3 is TGTGCCTGGACTGGGGGGGGCCTCGTCCTTTCACCCCTCCACTTT.

This chain links TRBV3-1 (or the pseudogene TRBV3-2) with TRBJ1-1; D is possibly TRBD1 (5 bases). V was pared by 1 base and J by 1 base, with 7 bases between. Germline CDR1 is LGHDT and CDR2 is YNNKEL (reference sequence). The CDR3 is 14 amino acids. The CDR3 region is CASSQVQGNTEAFF. In DNA form, the CDR3 reads TGTGCCAGCAGCCAAGTTCAGGGGAACACTGAAGCTTTCTTT.

V usage is TRBV11-2 and J usage is TRBJ2-5; TRBD2 matches at 8 bases. V shed 0 bases and J 5 bases; nucleotides not matched to a gene: 11. Germline values: CDR1 SGHAT, CDR2 FQNNGV. The length of the CDR3 is 17 residues. The chain's CDR3 is CASSLDYEGGRWETQYF. CDR3 nucleotides: TGTGCCAGCAGCTTAGACTACGAGGGCGGGAGGTGGGAGACCCAGTACTTC.

The rearrangement joins TRBV7-9 to TRBJ1-4, with 9 bases identical to TRBD1. CDR1 is SEHNR, CDR2 FQNEAQ, per germline (reference sequence). The V segment lost 6 bases and the J segment 8 bases; nucleotides outside the gene matches: 16. The CDR3 runs to 17 residues. CDR3 region: CASSHNLQGAFLEKLFF. Written as DNA, the CDR3 is TGTGCCAGCAGTCATAACCTACAGGGGGCTTTTTTAGAAAAACTGTTTTTT.

This clone was seen a handful of times. This chain joins TRBV4-2 and TRBJ1-5; weak D call: TRBD1 (5 bases). Germline V gene data show CDR1 as LGHNA and CDR2 as YNFKEQ. The length of the CDR3 is 15 residues. V dropped 1 base and J dropped 6 bases, with 13 bases sitting between them. The CDR3 protein is CASSQVEGWSQPQHF. CDR3 sequence (DNA): TGTGCCAGCAGCCAAGTGGAGGGGTGGTCTCAGCCCCAGCATTTT.

The J gene is TRBJ1-2, the V gene TRBV5-8; D is ambiguous. The CDR3 is made up of 12 amino acids. V lost 0 bases to trimming and J lost 5 bases, with 5 bases between them. Germline V gives CDR1 SGHTS, CDR2 YDEGEE. Written as DNA, the CDR3 is TGTGCCAGCAGCTTGGCTCGTTATGGCTACACCTTC. Protein sequence: CASSLARYGYTF.

This rearrangement joins TRBV11-2 to TRBJ1-1; D gene unclear. The germline V and J ends were trimmed by 1 base and 1 base, with 4 bases remaining between them. Germline V CDR1 and CDR2: SGHAT, FQNNGV. The CDR3 runs to 13 residues. The CDR3 region is CASSLGENTEAFF. The CDR3 DNA reads as TGTGCCAGCAGCTTAGGAGAGAACACTGAAGCTTTCTTT.

V is TRBV10-3 and J is TRBJ1-2; 11 bases fit TRBD1. The CDR3 has 15 amino acids. V dropped 4 bases and J dropped 8; count of bases not matched to a gene: 9. Germline lookup yields CDR1 ENHRY and CDR2 SYGVKD. The CDR3 reads CAISAAGTGGEGYTF. In DNA form, the CDR3 reads TGTGCCATCAGTGCGGCCGGGACAGGGGGGGAGGGCTACACCTTC.

The chain uses TRBV7-9 and TRBJ1-2, with 8 bases lining up with TRBD1. The V gene end was trimmed by 5 bases and the J gene end by 4 bases; junction bases not matched to a gene: 6. In germline, CDR1 is SEHNR, CDR2 FQNEAQ (reference sequence). The CDR3 has 14 amino acids. This chain's CDR3 is CASSRTGIGYGYTF. The CDR3 region has the DNA TGTGCCAGCAGCCGGACAGGGATAGGCTATGGCTACACCTTC.

The chain combines TRBV5-1 with TRBJ2-2; D may be TRBD1 (5 bases). Germline V gene sequence: CDR1 SGHRS, CDR2 YFSETQ. This CDR3 has 14 residues. The V gene lost 1 base and the J gene lost 8 bases, with 12 bases spanning the gap. The CDR3 bases are TGCGCCAGCAGCTTGTCGGACACCTCTGGGGAGCTGTTTTTT. Residues: CASSLSDTSGELFF. The variable domain in full, completed from reference TRBV5-1 and TRBJ2-2, reads KAGVTQTPRYLIKTRGQQVTLSCSPISGHRSVSWYQQTPGQGLQFLFEYFSETQRNKGNFPGRFSGRQFSNSRSEMNVSTLELGDSALYLCASSLSDTSGELFFGEGSRLTVL.

This chain connects TRBV6-5 to TRBJ1-5; 8 bases agree with TRBD1. The germline gives CDR1 MNHEY, CDR2 SVGAGI. The CDR3 is 13 residues long. Trimming at V came to 7 bases and at J to 7 bases, leaving 6 bases not matched to a gene. Here the CDR3 reads CASTRQGMQPQHF. The CDR3 coding sequence is TGTGCCAGCACCCGACAGGGGATGCAGCCCCAGCATTTT.

J is TRBJ1-5 and V is TRBV5-1, with 7 bases lining up with TRBD1. The V gene end was trimmed by 4 bases and the J gene end by 4 bases; junction bases not matched to a gene: 8. This CDR3 is 15 amino acids long. Per germline, CDR1 SGHRS and CDR2 YFSETQ. CDR3 protein: CASSSGQAQNQPQHF. The CDR3 DNA sequence: TGCGCCAGCAGCAGCGGACAGGCGCAAAATCAGCCCCAGCATTTT. Full variable domain (missing parts from reference TRBV5-1 and TRBJ1-5): KAGVTQTPRYLIKTRGQQVTLSCSPISGHRSVSWYQQTPGQGLQFLFEYFSETQRNKGNFPGRFSGRQFSNSRSEMNVSTLELGDSALYLCASSSGQAQNQPQHFGDGTRLSIL.

The chain employs TRBV28 and TRBJ2-7, with 8 bases lining up with TRBD1. CDR3 size: 17 residues. V was pared by 7 bases and J by 1 base, with 15 bases of the junction left unmatched. Germline V CDR1 and CDR2: MDHEN, SYDVKM. The CDR3 DNA is TGTGCCAGCATGGAAACAGGGGGAACGGGATGGTCCTACGAGCAGTACTTC. As protein: CASMETGGTGWSYEQYF.